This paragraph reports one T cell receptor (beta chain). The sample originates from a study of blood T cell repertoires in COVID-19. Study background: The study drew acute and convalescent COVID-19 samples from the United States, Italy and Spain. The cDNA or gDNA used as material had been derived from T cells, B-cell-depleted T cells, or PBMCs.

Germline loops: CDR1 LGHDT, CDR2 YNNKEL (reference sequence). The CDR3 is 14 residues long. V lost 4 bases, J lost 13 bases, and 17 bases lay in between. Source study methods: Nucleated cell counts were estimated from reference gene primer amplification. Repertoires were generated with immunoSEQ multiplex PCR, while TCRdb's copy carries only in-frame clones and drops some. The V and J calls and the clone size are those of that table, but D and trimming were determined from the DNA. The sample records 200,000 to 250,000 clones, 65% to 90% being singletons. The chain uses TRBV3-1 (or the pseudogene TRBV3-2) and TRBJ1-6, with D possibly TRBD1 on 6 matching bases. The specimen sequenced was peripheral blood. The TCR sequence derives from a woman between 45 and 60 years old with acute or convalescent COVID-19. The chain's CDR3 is CASSREGGRGPLHF. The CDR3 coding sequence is TGTGCCAGCAGCCGAGAAGGGGGTAGAGGGCCCCTCCACTTT.